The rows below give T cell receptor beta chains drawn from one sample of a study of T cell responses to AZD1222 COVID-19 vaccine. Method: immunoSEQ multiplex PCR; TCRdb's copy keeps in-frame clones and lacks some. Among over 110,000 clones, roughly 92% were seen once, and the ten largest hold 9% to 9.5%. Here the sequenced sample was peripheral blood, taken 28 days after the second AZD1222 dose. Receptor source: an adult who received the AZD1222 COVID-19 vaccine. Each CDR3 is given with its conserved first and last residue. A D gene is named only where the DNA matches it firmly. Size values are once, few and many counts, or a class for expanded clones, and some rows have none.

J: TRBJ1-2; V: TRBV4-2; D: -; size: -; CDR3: CASSQGNGYGYTF; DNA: TGTGCCAGCAGCCAGGGGAACGGCTATGGCTACACCTTC
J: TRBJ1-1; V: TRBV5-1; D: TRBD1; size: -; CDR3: CASTTGEGYTEAFF; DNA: TGCGCCAGCACCACAGGGGAGGGATACACTGAAGCTTTCTTT
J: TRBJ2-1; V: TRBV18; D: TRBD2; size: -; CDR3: CASSPPGGLAGQNEQFF; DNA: TGTGCCAGCTCACCACCGGGGGGACTAGCGGGCCAAAATGAGCAGTTCTTC
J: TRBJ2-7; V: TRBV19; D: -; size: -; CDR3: CASSIQVLSSYEQYF; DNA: TGTGCCAGTAGTATACAGGTTCTGAGCTCCTACGAGCAGTACTTC
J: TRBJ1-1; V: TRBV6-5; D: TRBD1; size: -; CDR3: CASREGADTEAFF; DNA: TGTGCCAGTAGAGAGGGGGCCGACACTGAAGCTTTCTTT
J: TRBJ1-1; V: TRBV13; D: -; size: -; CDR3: CASSLGGSTEAFF; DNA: TGTGCCAGCAGTTTAGGAGGGAGCACTGAAGCTTTCTTT
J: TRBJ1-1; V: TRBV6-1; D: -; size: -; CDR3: CASSEAGLGTEAFF; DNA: TGTGCCAGCAGTGAAGCAGGGTTGGGCACTGAAGCTTTCTTT
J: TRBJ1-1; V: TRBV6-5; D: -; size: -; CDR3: CASSKNRGGTEAFF; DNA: TGTGCCAGCAGTAAAAACCGGGGGGGCACTGAAGCTTTCTTT
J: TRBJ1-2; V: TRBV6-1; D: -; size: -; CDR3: CASSWYSRFDGYTF; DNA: TGTGCCAGCAGTTGGTACAGCCGGTTCGATGGCTACACCTTC
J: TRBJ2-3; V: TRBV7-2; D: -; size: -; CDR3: CASSLEPATDTQYF; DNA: TGTGCCAGCAGCTTAGAACCCGCCACAGATACGCAGTATTTT
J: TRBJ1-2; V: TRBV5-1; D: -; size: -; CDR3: CASSERTDSNYGYTF; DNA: TGCGCCAGCAGCGAACGGACAGACTCTAACTATGGCTACACCTTC
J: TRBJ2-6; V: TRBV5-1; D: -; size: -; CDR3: CASSSGVSGANVLTF; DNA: TGCGCCAGCAGCTCGGGTGTCTCTGGGGCCAACGTCCTGACTTTC
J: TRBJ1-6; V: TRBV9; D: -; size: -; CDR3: CASSVLSSPLHF; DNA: TGTGCCAGCAGCGTATTGAGTTCACCCCTCCACTTT
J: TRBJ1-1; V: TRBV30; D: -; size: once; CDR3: CAWHRGANEAFF; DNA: TGTGCCTGGCACCGGGGGGCAAATGAAGCTTTCTTT
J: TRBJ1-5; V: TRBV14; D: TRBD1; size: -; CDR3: CASSFSGGRQPQHF; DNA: TGTGCCAGCAGTTTCTCAGGGGGAAGGCAGCCCCAGCATTTT
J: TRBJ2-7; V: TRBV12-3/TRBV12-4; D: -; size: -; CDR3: CASSLTSSYEQYF; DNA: TGTGCCAGCAGTTTAACTAGTTCCTACGAGCAGTACTTC
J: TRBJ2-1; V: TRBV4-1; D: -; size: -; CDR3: CASSQEKRGTGIEQFF; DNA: TGCGCCAGCAGCCAAGAGAAGCGGGGCACAGGGATTGAGCAGTTCTTC
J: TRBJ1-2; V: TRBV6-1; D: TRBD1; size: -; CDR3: CASSEGTGVNYGYTF; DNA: TGTGCCAGCAGTGAAGGGACAGGGGTTAACTATGGCTACACCTTC
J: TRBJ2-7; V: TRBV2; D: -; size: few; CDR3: CASRGHYEQYF; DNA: TGTGCCAGCAGAGGCCACTACGAGCAGTACTTC
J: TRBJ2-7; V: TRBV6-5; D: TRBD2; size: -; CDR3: CASSYSRLAGVYEQYF; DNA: TGTGCCAGCAGTTACTCGAGGCTAGCGGGAGTCTACGAGCAGTACTTC
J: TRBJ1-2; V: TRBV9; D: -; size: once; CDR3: CASSVAAVVSYGYTF; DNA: TGTGCCAGCAGCGTAGCTGCAGTAGTTAGCTATGGCTACACCTTC
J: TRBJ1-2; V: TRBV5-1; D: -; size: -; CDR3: CASSTRDSPYGYTF; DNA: TGCGCCAGCAGCACCCGAGACAGTCCCTATGGCTACACCTTC
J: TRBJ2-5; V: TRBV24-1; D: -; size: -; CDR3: CATSDHRQIQETQYF; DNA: TGTGCCACCAGTGATCATCGACAGATCCAAGAGACCCAGTACTTC
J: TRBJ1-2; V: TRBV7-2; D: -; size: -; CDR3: CASSGYGYTF; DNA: TGTGCCAGCAGCGGGTATGGCTACACCTTC
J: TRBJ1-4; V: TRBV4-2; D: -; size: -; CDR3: CASSQELGSRNEKLFF; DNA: TGTGCCAGCAGCCAAGAACTGGGCAGTCGCAATGAAAAACTGTTTTTT
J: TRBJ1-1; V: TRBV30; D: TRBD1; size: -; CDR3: CAWSSGQPGTEAFF; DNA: TGTGCCTGGAGTTCGGGACAGCCGGGAACTGAAGCTTTCTTT
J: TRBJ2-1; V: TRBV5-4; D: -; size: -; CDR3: CASSSINNEQFF; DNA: TGTGCCAGCAGCTCCATCAACAATGAGCAGTTCTTC
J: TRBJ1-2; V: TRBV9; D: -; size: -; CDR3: CASSVLRDVGYTF; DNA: TGTGCCAGCAGCGTTTTAAGGGATGTGGGCTACACCTTC
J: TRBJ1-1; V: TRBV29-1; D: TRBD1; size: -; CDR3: CSVEVLTGENTEAFF; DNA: TGCAGCGTTGAGGTCTTGACAGGGGAGAACACTGAAGCTTTCTTT